This T cell receptor (beta chain) is drawn from a study of OX40 agonist ivuxolimab in advanced cancers. Study overall: Participants, about 83% male, averaged approximately 60 years of age, ranging from 23 to 79. Allowance was made for prior anti-PD-1, anti-PD-L1 or anti-CTLA-4 therapy, and 40% to 45% had some.

General study points: Dose levels from 0.1 to 3.0 mg/kg saw CD4+ and CD8+ blood T cells expand clonally by week 6.

With respect to this clone: Its cognate antigen is unknown.

This table comes from immunoSEQ multiplex PCR, and its TCRdb copy is limited to in-frame clones, with some not included. The top ten clones hold under 3.5% of a sample with tens of thousands of clones, 87% of them seen once. Blood was sampled at baseline, cycle 4 day 1, and cycle 7 day 1. CDR3 size: 13 residues. Germline V CDR1 and CDR2: LNHNV, YYDKDF (reference sequence). V gave up 6 bases and J gave up 4 bases, with 12 bases separating them. The sequence was collected from an adult with an advanced solid tumor such as melanoma, head and neck, liver or kidney cancer. This chain connects TRBV15 to TRBJ1-2, with D hard to call. The source material was CD4+ or CD8+ T cells sorted from blood, sampled in a trial of the OX40 agonist ivuxolimab. For the CDR3, the DNA is TGTGCCACCAGTAGCGACGGGAGCTATGGCTACACCTTC. Translated: CATSSDGSYGYTF.